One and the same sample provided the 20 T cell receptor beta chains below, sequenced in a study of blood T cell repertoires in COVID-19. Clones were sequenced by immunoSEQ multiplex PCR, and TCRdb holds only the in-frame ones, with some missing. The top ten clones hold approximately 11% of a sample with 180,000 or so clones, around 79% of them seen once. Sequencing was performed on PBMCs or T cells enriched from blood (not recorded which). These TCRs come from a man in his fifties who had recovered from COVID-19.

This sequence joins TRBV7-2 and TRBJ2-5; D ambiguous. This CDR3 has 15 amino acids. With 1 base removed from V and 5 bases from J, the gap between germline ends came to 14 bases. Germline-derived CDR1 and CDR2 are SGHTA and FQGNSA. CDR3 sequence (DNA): TGTGCCAGCAGCTTAGTGCTAGGCACCGGGGAGACCCAGTACTTC. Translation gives CASSLVLGTGETQYF.

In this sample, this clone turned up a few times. CDR3 DNA: TGTGCCAGCAGTTACAGGGGGGCCACTGAAGCTTTCTTT. This sequence encodes CASSYRGATEAFF. V is TRBV27 and J is TRBJ1-1, with 8 nucleotides matching TRBD1. V was clipped by 4 bases and J by 4 bases; unmatched bases: 2. Germline V gene lookup returns CDR1 MNHEY and CDR2 SMNVEV (reference sequence). The CDR3 length is 13 residues.

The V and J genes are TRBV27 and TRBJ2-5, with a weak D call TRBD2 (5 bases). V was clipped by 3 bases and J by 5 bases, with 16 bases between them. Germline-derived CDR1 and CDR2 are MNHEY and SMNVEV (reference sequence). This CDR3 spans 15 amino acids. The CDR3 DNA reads TGTGCCAGCAGTTTCTTTTCCCCACTAGGGGAGACCCAGTACTTC. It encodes CASSFFSPLGETQYF.

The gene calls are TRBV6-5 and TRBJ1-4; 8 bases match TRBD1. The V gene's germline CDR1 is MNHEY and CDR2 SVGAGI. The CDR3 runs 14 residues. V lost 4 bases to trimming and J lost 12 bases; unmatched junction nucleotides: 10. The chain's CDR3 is CASSSGTGLGELFF. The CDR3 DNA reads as TGTGCCAGCAGTTCCGGGACAGGCCTTGGGGAACTGTTTTTT.

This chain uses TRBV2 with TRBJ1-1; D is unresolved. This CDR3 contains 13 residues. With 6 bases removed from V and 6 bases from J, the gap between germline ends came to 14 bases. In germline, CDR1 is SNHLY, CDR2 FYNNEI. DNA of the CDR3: TGTGCCAGCAGGAATACAGAAGTCGCTGAAGCTTTCTTT. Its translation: CASRNTEVAEAFF.

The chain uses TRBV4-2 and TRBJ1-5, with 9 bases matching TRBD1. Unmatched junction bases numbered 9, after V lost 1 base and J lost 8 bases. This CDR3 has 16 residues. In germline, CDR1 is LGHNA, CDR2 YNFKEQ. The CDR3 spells CASSQGTGTGFEPQHF. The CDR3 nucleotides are TGTGCCAGCAGCCAAGGTACCGGGACAGGGTTTGAGCCCCAGCATTTT.

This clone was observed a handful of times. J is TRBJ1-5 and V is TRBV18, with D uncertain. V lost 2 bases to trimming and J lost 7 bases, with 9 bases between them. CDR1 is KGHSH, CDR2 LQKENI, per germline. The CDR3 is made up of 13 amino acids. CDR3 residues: CASSPRGEQPQHF. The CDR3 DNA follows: TGTGCCAGCTCACCAAGAGGAGAACAGCCCCAGCATTTT.

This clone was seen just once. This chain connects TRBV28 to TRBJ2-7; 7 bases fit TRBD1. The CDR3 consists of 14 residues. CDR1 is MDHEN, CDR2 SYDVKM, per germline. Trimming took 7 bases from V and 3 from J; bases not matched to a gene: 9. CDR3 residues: CASTRTGPNYEQYF. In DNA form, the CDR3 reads TGTGCCAGCACCCGGACAGGACCGAACTACGAGCAGTACTTC.

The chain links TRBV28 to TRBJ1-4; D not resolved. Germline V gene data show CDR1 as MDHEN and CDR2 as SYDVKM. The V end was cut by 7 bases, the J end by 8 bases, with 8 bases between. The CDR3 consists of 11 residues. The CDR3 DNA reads TGTGCCAGCATGCGAAAGGAAAAACTGTTTTTT. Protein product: CASMRKEKLFF.

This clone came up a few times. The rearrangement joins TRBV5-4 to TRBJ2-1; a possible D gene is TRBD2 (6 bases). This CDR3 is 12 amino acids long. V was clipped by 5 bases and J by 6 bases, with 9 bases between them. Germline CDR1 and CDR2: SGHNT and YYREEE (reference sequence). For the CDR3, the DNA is TGTGCCAGCAGTAGTAGCGGCAATGAGCAGTTCTTC. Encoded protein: CASSSSGNEQFF.

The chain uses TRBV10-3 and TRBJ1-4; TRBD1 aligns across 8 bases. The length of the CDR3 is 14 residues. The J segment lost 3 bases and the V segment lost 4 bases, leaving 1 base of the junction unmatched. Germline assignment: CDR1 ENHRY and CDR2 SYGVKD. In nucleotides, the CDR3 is TGTGCCATCAGTGCACAGGGGGCTAATGAAAAACTGTTTTTT. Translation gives CAISAQGANEKLFF.

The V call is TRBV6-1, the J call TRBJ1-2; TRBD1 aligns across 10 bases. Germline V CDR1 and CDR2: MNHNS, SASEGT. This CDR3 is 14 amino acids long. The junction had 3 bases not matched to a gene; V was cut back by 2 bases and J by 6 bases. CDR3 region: CASSEPGTGDGYTF. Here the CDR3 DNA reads TGTGCCAGCAGTGAACCGGGGACAGGGGATGGCTACACCTTC.

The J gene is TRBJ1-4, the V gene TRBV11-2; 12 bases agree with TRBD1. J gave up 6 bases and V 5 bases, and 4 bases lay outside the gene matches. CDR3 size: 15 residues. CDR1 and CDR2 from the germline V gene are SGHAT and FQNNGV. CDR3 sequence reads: CASSPGTGGYEKLFF. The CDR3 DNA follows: TGTGCCAGCAGCCCAGGGACAGGGGGCTATGAAAAACTGTTTTTT. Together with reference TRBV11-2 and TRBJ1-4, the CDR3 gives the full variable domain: EAGVAQSPRYKIIEKRQSVAFWCNPISGHATLYWYQQILGQGPKLLIQFQNNGVVDDSQLPKDRFSAERLKGVDSTLKIQPAKLEDSAVYLCASSPGTGGYEKLFFGSGTQLSVL.

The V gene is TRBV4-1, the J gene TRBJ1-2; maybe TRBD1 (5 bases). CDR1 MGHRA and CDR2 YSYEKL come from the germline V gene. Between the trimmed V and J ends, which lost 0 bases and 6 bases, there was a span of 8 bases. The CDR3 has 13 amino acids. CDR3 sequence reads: CASSQEAGNGYTF. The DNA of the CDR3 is TGCGCCAGCAGCCAAGAGGCAGGGAATGGCTACACCTTC.

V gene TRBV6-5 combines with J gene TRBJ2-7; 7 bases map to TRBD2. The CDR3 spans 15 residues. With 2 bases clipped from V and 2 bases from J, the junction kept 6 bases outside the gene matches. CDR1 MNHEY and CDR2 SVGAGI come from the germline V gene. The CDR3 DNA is TGTGCCAGCAGTTACGGCGGGGCGGGAGCCTACGAGCAGTACTTC. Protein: CASSYGGAGAYEQYF.

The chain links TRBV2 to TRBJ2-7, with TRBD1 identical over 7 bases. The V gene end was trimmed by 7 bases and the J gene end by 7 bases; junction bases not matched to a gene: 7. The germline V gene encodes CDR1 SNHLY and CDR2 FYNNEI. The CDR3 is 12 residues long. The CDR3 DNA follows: TGTGCCAGCAACCGACAGGGAGAGGAGCAGTACTTC. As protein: CASNRQGEEQYF.

The CDR3 sequence is CASSQDLRAGSHTGELFF. CDR3 nucleotide sequence: TGTGCCAGCAGCCAAGATCTCCGGGCAGGGTCACACACCGGGGAGCTGTTTTTT. The chain is built from TRBV3-1 (or the pseudogene TRBV3-2) and TRBJ2-2, with a weak D call TRBD1 (5 bases). Trimming removed 0 bases at V and 3 bases at J, with 17 bases between. Germline V gene data show CDR1 as LGHDT and CDR2 as YNNKEL (reference sequence). The CDR3 consists of 18 residues.

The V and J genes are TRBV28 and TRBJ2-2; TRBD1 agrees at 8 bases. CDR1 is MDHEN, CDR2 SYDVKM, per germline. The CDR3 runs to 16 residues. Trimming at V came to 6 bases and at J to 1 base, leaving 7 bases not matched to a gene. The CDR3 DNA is TGTGCCAGCAGCTCCCCGGGGACAGGGAACACCGGGGAGCTGTTTTTT. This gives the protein CASSSPGTGNTGELFF.

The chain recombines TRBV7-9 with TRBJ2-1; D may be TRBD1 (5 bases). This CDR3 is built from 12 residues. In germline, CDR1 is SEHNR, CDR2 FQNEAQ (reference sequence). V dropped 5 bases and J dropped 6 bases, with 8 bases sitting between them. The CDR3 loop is CASSPDSNEQFF. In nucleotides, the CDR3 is TGTGCCAGCAGCCCCGACAGCAATGAGCAGTTCTTC. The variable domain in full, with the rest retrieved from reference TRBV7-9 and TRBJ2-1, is DTGVSQNPRHKITKRGQNVTFRCDPISEHNRLYWYRQTLGQGPEFLTYFQNEAQLEKSRLLSDRFSAERPKGSFSTLEIQRTEQGDSAMYLCASSPDSNEQFFGPGTRLTVL.

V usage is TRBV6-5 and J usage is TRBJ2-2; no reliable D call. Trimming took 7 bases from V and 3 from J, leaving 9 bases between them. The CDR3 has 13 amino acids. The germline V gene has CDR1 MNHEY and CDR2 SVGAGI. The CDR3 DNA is TGTGCCAGCACAAACGGAGACACCGGGGAGCTGTTTTTT. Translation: CASTNGDTGELFF.